Below are 32 T cell receptor beta chains sequenced from a single sample in a study of blood T cell repertoires in COVID-19. Method: immunoSEQ multiplex PCR; TCRdb's copy keeps in-frame clones and lacks some. The sample has approximately 290,000 clones; around 85% are singletons. Sequencing was performed on peripheral blood. The receptors derive from a human donor with COVID-19, enrolled during active disease. The donor label of this sample is uncertain.

The J gene is TRBJ2-1, the V gene TRBV11-3; D may be TRBD2 (6 bases). With 0 bases removed from V and 8 bases from J, the gap between germline ends came to 17 bases. CDR1 is SGHNT and CDR2 is YENEEA in the germline V gene. CDR3 length equals 16 residues. The CDR3 reads CASSLDNVGGRDEQFF. For the CDR3, the DNA is TGTGCCAGCAGCTTAGATAACGTGGGAGGCAGAGATGAGCAGTTCTTC.

This clone was observed once. This CDR3 is also generated by other DNA sequences in the sample. The chain links TRBV5-1 to TRBJ1-1; D unresolved. This CDR3 comprises 13 residues. Per germline, CDR1 SGHRS and CDR2 YFSETQ. V was clipped by 2 bases and J by 1 base, with 6 bases between them. CDR3 nucleotide sequence: TGCGCCAGCAGCTTCGCAGGGAACACTGAAGCTTTCTTT. Translation: CASSFAGNTEAFF.

The chain combines TRBV10-3 with TRBJ2-1; TRBD1 aligns across 9 bases. CDR1 and CDR2 (germline): ENHRY, SYGVKD. The ends lost 2 bases at V and 2 bases at J; junction bases unmatched: 4. The length of the CDR3 is 16 residues. Written as DNA, the CDR3 is TGTGCCATCAGTGAGGCGGGACAGGGTCCCTACAATGAGCAGTTCTTC. Amino acid sequence: CAISEAGQGPYNEQFF.

The chain joins TRBV28 to TRBJ1-4, with 8 positions matching TRBD1. CDR1 is MDHEN, CDR2 SYDVKM, per germline. The CDR3 is made up of 13 amino acids. J was trimmed by 3 bases and V by 10 bases; bases with no gene match: 4. DNA of the CDR3: TGTGCCACTACAGGGGGTTCTAATGAAAAACTGTTTTTT. The encoded protein is CATTGGSNEKLFF.

V and J are TRBV5-4 and TRBJ2-1; D unresolved. The CDR3 runs to 13 residues. Per germline, CDR1 SGHNT and CDR2 YYREEE (reference sequence). With 5 bases removed from V and 5 bases from J, the gap between germline ends came to 11 bases. DNA of the CDR3: TGTGCCAGCAGTGACAAGGCCCACAATGAGCAGTTCTTC. Protein: CASSDKAHNEQFF.

This clone was detected only a few times. The chain uses TRBV30 and TRBJ1-2; D is possibly TRBD1 (5 bases). Germline V gives CDR1 GTSNPN, CDR2 SVGIG (reference sequence). This CDR3 region has 12 residues. V lost 3 bases and J lost 8, with 13 bases in between. The CDR3 region is CAWSRGTGGYTF. The CDR3 DNA is TGTGCCTGGAGCCGAGGGACTGGAGGCTACACCTTC.

The genes are TRBV7-3 and TRBJ2-1; 11 bases line up with TRBD2. The CDR3 runs 14 residues. V was pared by 5 bases and J by 7 bases, with 4 bases of the junction left unmatched. Germline V gene lookup returns CDR1 SGHTA and CDR2 FQGTGA. As DNA, the CDR3 is TGTGCCAGCAGCGTCTTAGCGGGAGGGAATGAGCAGTTCTTC. Protein: CASSVLAGGNEQFF.

The count of this clone is one. The chain links TRBV30 to TRBJ2-2, with D possibly TRBD1 on 6 matching bases. The germline gives CDR1 GTSNPN, CDR2 SVGIG (reference sequence). V was clipped by 0 bases and J by 3 bases, with 8 bases between them. The CDR3 loop spans 14 amino acids. This chain's CDR3 is CAWSVQGYTGELFF. The CDR3 DNA sequence: TGTGCCTGGAGTGTACAGGGCTACACCGGGGAGCTGTTTTTT.

J is TRBJ1-2 and V is TRBV11-1, with TRBD1 identical over 7 bases. The length of the CDR3 is 13 residues. Germline assignment: CDR1 SGHAT and CDR2 FQDESV (reference sequence). V lost 6 bases to trimming and J lost 3 bases; unmatched junction nucleotides: 4. DNA for the CDR3: TGTGCCAGCAGTCAGGGGGTGGACTATGGCTACACCTTC. It encodes CASSQGVDYGYTF.

This clone appeared once. A much larger clone lies one base from this, so it may be a read error. The identical CDR3 is also encoded by other nucleotide sequences in the sample. CDR3 in amino acids: CASAPFSTLPYEQYF. In DNA, the CDR3 is TGTGCCAGCGCCCCTTTTTCTACCCTCCCCTACGAGCAGTACTTC. The J gene is TRBJ2-7, the V gene TRBV7-8; D gene unclear. The CDR3 contains 15 residues. V dropped 8 bases and J dropped 2 bases, with 19 bases sitting between them. Germline V CDR1 and CDR2: SGHVS, FQNEAQ.

The chain employs TRBV11-2 and TRBJ2-2; D is perhaps TRBD1 (6 bases). The CDR3 has 14 residues. V lost 4 bases to trimming and J lost 4 bases, with 10 bases between them. Germline lookup yields CDR1 SGHAT and CDR2 FQNNGV. The CDR3, as DNA: TGTGCCAGCAGCTCTAACAGGGTCACCGGGGAGCTGTTTTTT. This codes for CASSSNRVTGELFF.

V usage is TRBV28 and J usage is TRBJ2-7; 9 nucleotides match TRBD1. The germline V gene has CDR1 MDHEN and CDR2 SYDVKM. The CDR3 has 14 residues. V was pared by 6 bases and J by 2 bases, with 5 bases of the junction left unmatched. CDR3 sequence: CASRTGGGTYEQYF. The DNA of the CDR3 is TGTGCCAGCAGGACAGGGGGTGGGACCTACGAGCAGTACTTC. Filled out from reference TRBV28 and TRBJ2-7, the complete variable domain reads DVKVTQSSRYLVKRTGEKVFLECVQDMDHENMFWYRQDPGLGLRLIYFSYDVKMKEKGDIPEGYSVSREKKERFSLILESASTNQTSMYLCASRTGGGTYEQYFGPGTRLTVT.

The chain links TRBV24-1 to TRBJ2-2; a weak D match, TRBD2 (6 bases). There are 18 residues in the CDR3. V was trimmed by 5 bases and J by 0 bases, leaving 18 bases between them. CDR1 and CDR2 from the germline V gene are KGHDR and SFDVKD. The CDR3 reads CATSVPGSGASNTGELFF. DNA of the CDR3: TGTGCCACCAGTGTCCCGGGTAGCGGAGCCTCGAACACCGGGGAGCTGTTTTTT.

The V gene is TRBV30, the J gene TRBJ2-1, with 13 bases lining up with TRBD2. V gave up 1 base and J gave up 6 bases; unmatched junction bases: 3. Germline V lookup: CDR1 GTSNPN, CDR2 SVGIG (reference sequence). CDR3 length: 15 amino acids. CDR3 protein: CAWSGRTSGSNEQFF. DNA of the CDR3: TGTGCCTGGAGTGGCCGGACTAGCGGGAGCAATGAGCAGTTCTTC. Using reference TRBV30 and TRBJ2-1 for the parts outside the CDR3, the full variable domain is SQTIHQWPATLVQPVGSPLSLECTVEGTSNPNLYWYRQAAGRGLQLLFYSVGIGQISSEVPQNLSASRPQDRQFILSSKKLLLSDSGFYLCAWSGRTSGSNEQFFGPGTRLTVL.

This sequence joins TRBV6-5 and TRBJ1-5, with D possibly being TRBD1 (5 bases). This CDR3 is built from 14 residues. Germline V lookup: CDR1 MNHEY, CDR2 SVGAGI. The V end was cut by 6 bases, the J end by 0 bases, with 9 bases between. CDR3 sequence: CASSRDSSNQPQHF. Written as DNA, the CDR3 is TGTGCCAGCAGCCGAGACAGTAGCAATCAGCCCCAGCATTTT.

This clone was seen only a few times. The V call is TRBV9, the J call TRBJ2-3, with D possibly TRBD1 on 5 matching bases. CDR3 length equals 18 residues. Per germline, CDR1 SGDLS and CDR2 YYNGEE. Trimming took 4 bases from V and 0 from J, leaving 21 bases between them. CDR3 sequence reads: CASSTRPEARASTDTQYF. For the CDR3, the DNA is TGTGCCAGCAGCACGCGACCTGAGGCCAGGGCTAGCACAGATACGCAGTATTTT.

This clone occurred a few times. The chain uses TRBV5-6 and TRBJ1-6; the match to TRBD1 covers 9 bases. Trimming took 0 bases from V and 8 from J; bases not matched to a gene: 0. Germline V lookup: CDR1 SGHDT, CDR2 YYEEEE. The length of the CDR3 is 14 residues. The CDR3 is CASSLGTGDSPLHF. The CDR3 DNA follows: TGTGCCAGCAGCTTGGGGACAGGGGATTCACCCCTCCACTTT.

This rearrangement joins TRBV2 to TRBJ2-3; 8 nucleotides line up with TRBD2. The CDR3 loop spans 15 amino acids. CDR1 is SNHLY, CDR2 FYNNEI, per germline. The junction had 8 bases not matched to a gene; V was cut back by 8 bases and J by 1 base. CDR3 DNA: TGTGCCAGCCGGGAGGGGAGGGAGGGCACAGATACGCAGTATTTT. It specifies CASREGREGTDTQYF.

The CDR3: CASSATTSGREFF. The DNA for the CDR3 is TGTGCCAGCAGCGCGACGACTAGCGGGAGAGAGTTCTTC. The chain has TRBV7-2 and TRBJ2-1; 12 nucleotides line up with TRBD2. V dropped 5 bases and J dropped 14; count of bases not matched to a gene: 7. The CDR3 has 13 amino acids. CDR1 and CDR2 from the germline V gene are SGHTA and FQGNSA.

The chain employs TRBV2 and TRBJ1-1, with 7 bases matching TRBD1. The CDR3 sequence is 14 residues long. Germline V gene sequence: CDR1 SNHLY, CDR2 FYNNEI. Unmatched junction bases numbered 7, after V lost 9 bases and J lost 0 bases. The CDR3 bases are TGTGCCAGTTATCCGGGACAGATGAACACTGAAGCTTTCTTT. It specifies CASYPGQMNTEAFF.

This chain connects TRBV12-3 or TRBV12-4 to TRBJ2-7, with 12 positions matching TRBD2. V was pared by 3 bases and J by 7 bases, with 1 base of the junction left unmatched. This CDR3 is built from 13 residues. The chain's CDR3 is CASSLLAGGEQYF. The CDR3 DNA reads as TGTGCCAGCAGTTTGCTAGCGGGAGGGGAGCAGTACTTC.

CDR3 bases: TGTGCCAGCAGCCTTGGCCCCAAATACGAGCAGTACTTC. Amino acid sequence: CASSLGPKYEQYF. The chain employs TRBV6-5 and TRBJ2-7, with unresolved D. CDR3 length: 13 residues. V lost 6 bases to trimming and J lost 4 bases, with 13 bases between them. CDR1 is MNHEY, CDR2 SVGAGI, per germline.

The sample holds one count of this clone. V gene TRBV4-3 combines with J gene TRBJ2-1; perhaps TRBD1 as D (6 bases). Germline CDR1 and CDR2: LGHNA and YSLEER. V lost 8 bases, J lost 6 bases, and 14 bases lay in between. The CDR3 sequence is 13 residues long. CDR3 amino acids: CASARGRVNEQFF. In DNA, the CDR3 is TGCGCCAGCGCAAGGGGGAGAGTCAATGAGCAGTTCTTC.

The chain employs TRBV9 and TRBJ1-1, with D tentatively TRBD1 (6 bases). The CDR3 has 16 amino acids. Germline lookup yields CDR1 SGDLS and CDR2 YYNGEE. Deletions cut 4 bases from V and 1 base from J, with 17 bases between. The CDR3 reads CASSTTGGEKNTEAFF. CDR3 nucleotide sequence: TGTGCCAGCAGCACAACGGGGGGCGAGAAGAACACTGAAGCTTTCTTT.

The chain is built from TRBV11-3 and TRBJ2-7, with 11 bases aligning to TRBD2. CDR1 and CDR2 from the germline V gene are SGHNT and YENEEA. V lost 4 bases, J lost 4 bases, and 6 bases stayed unmatched. There are 15 residues in the CDR3. DNA of the CDR3: TGTGCCAGCAGCTACACTAGCGGGAGTGGGTACGAGCAGTACTTC. It translates to CASSYTSGSGYEQYF.

The J gene is TRBJ2-2, the V gene TRBV7-8, with D tentatively TRBD2 (6 bases). Looked up from germline, CDR1 is SGHVS and CDR2 is FQNEAQ. The V end lost 5 bases, the J end lost 5 bases, and 18 bases lay between the germline ends. This CDR3 spans 16 amino acids. CDR3 sequence: CASSPPRGRGTGELFF. As DNA, the CDR3 is TGTGCCAGCAGCCCCCCCCGGGGGAGAGGGACCGGGGAGCTGTTTTTT.

The chain combines TRBV28 with TRBJ1-3, with D perhaps TRBD1 (5 bases). Germline values: CDR1 MDHEN, CDR2 SYDVKM. This CDR3 has 14 amino acids. Between the trimmed V and J ends, which lost 3 bases and 4 bases, there was a span of 10 bases. The CDR3 DNA sequence: TGTGCCAGCAGTTTGTACAGGAACGGAAACACCATATATTTT. Translated, it gives CASSLYRNGNTIYF.

This chain joins TRBV5-4 and TRBJ1-2, with 9 bases aligning to TRBD1. Unmatched junction bases numbered 11, after V lost 4 bases and J lost 4 bases. The CDR3 contains 16 residues. Germline-derived CDR1 and CDR2 are SGHNT and YYREEE (reference sequence). CDR3 sequence: CASSGGGTGIFYGYTF. The CDR3 region has the DNA TGTGCCAGCAGCGGGGGCGGGACAGGGATTTTCTATGGCTACACCTTC.

The genes are TRBV11-1 and TRBJ2-5; 11 bases match TRBD2. J gave up 2 bases and V 5 bases, and 7 bases lay outside the gene matches. CDR1 and CDR2 (germline): SGHAT, FQDESV (reference sequence). The CDR3 sequence is 16 residues long. CDR3 nucleotides: TGTGCCAGCAGCCCCGGACTAGCGGGCGTACAAGAGACCCAGTACTTC. As protein: CASSPGLAGVQETQYF.

J is TRBJ2-1 and V is TRBV30; 7 bases are shared with TRBD2. CDR3 length: 14 residues. J gave up 8 bases and V 8 bases, and 15 bases lay outside the gene matches. Germline CDR1 GTSNPN, CDR2 SVGIG (reference sequence). DNA of the CDR3: TGTGCCGCCGACTTAACGGGAGGAAGGTATGAGCAGTTCTTC. This gives the protein CAADLTGGRYEQFF.

This clone was detected a few times. The chain has TRBV12-3 or TRBV12-4 and TRBJ1-1; possibly TRBD1 for D (5 bases). Trimming cost V 2 bases and J 10 bases, with 8 bases left between them. This CDR3 spans 11 amino acids. In DNA, the CDR3 is TGTGCCAGCAGTTTATGGGGCCGAGCTTTCTTT. It codes for CASSLWGRAFF.

The sample holds one count of this clone. The rearrangement joins TRBV9 to TRBJ2-5; 9 bases are shared with TRBD2. Germline V gene sequence: CDR1 SGDLS, CDR2 YYNGEE. The CDR3 runs 16 residues. Germline trimming cut 2 bases from V and 2 bases from J; bases unmatched to any gene: 7. CDR3 in DNA: TGTGCCAGCAGCGTGTCCTTGGGACTAGCTCAAGAGACCCAGTACTTC. Its protein is CASSVSLGLAQETQYF.